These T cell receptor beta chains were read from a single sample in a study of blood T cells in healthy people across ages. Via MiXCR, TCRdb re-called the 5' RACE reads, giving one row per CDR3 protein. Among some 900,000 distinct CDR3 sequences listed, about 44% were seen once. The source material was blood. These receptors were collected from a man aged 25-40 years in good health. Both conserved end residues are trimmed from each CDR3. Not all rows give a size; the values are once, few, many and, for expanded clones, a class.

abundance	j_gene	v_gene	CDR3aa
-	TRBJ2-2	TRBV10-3	AIRPGMGGPGELF
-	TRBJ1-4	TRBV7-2	ASSLRRQGATNEKLF
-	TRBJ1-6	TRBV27	ASSRENTNSPLH
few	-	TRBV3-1	ASSQARIGTGYEQY
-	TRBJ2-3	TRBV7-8	ASSLAPRVADTQY
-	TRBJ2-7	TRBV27	ASTPAGRTYEQY
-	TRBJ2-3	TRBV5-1	ASSVGTSGRRDTQY
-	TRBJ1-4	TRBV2	ASTEDREKLF
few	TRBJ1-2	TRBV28	ASSLQVANYGYT
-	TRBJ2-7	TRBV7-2	ASSFVGGTYEQY
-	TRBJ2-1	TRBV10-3	AISTESGYNEQF
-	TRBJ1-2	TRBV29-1	SVENRDHGYT
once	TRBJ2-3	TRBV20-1	SARISDKTDTQY
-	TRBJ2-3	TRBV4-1	ASIGEGPGDTQY
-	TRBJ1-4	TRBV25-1	ASSEWRGPKEKLF
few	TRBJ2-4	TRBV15	ATSRERTGGYIQY
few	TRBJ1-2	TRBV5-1	ASSLGDGKWSYGYT
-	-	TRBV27	ASSRESGSRYNEQY
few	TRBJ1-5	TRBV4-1	ASSHDISNQPQH
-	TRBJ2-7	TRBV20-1	SARVGIGSQRDGVQY
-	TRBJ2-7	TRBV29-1	SVRGWGAYEQY
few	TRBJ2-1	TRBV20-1	SAVRGGYNEQF
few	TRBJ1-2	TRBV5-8	ASSLAQSYGYT
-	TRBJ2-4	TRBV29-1	SVGTLQAGENIQY
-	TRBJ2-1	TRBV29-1	SARWGSNEQF
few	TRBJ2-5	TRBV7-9	ASSITSGGWYETQY
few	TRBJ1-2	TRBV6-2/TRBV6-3	ASTLGQWNGYT
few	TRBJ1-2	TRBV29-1	SVGQGVYGYT
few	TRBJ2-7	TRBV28	ASRTGTRHEQY
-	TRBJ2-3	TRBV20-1	SARDPSKGLASGTDTQY
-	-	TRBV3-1	ASSQERAGRYEQY
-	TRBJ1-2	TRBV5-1	ASSLVLDTSYGYT
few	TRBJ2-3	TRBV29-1	SAPAGGDTQY
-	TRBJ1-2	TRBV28	ASWGMDRAGINYGYT
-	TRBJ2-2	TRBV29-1	SVQNDRAVTGELF
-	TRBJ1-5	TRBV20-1	SATETGYNQPQH
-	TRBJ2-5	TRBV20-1	SAKFGGRQETQY
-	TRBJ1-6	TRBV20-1	SARAGQSYSPLH
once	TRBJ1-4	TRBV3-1	ASSQGMASNEKLF
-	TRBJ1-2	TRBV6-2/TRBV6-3	ASIRGIGDGYT
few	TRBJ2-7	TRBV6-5	ASSRSDRGLYEQY
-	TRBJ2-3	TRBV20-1	SAGTSADTQY
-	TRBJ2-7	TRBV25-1	ASSEWVAGGYIEDEQY
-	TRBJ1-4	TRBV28	ASSLFGFATNEKLF
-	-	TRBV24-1	ATSVAGYEQY
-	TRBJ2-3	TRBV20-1	SARDLLKSDTQY